The 18 T cell receptor beta chains below all came from one sample that was sequenced in a study of T cells in Graves' hyperthyroidism and ophthalmopathy. What was amplified from RNA transcripts were TCR beta CDR3 regions. Using the HTBI primer set, a first-round RT-PCR was run on the TCR CDR3. TCRdb called the multiplex PCR reads again in MiXCR, with one record for every CDR3 protein. This table holds roughly 700,000 distinct CDR3 sequences, over 35% found once. The material sequenced was blood. These receptors originate from a woman between 40 and 50 years old with Graves' hyperthyroidism.

The chain links TRBV4-1 to TRBJ1-2; 7 nucleotides align to TRBD1. The CDR3 runs 15 residues. Trimming took 1 base from V and 2 from J; bases not matched to a gene: 4. Germline loops: CDR1 MGHRA, CDR2 YSYEKL. The CDR3 is CASSQGAGGNYGYTF. Here the CDR3 DNA reads TGCGCCAGCAGCCAAGGAGCAGGGGGAAACTATGGCTACACCTTC.

The J gene is TRBJ1-5, the V gene TRBV2, with a weak D call TRBD1 (5 bases). Trimming took 8 bases from V and 0 from J, leaving 23 bases between them. Looked up from germline, CDR1 is SNHLY and CDR2 is FYNNEI. The CDR3 spans 18 residues. The CDR3 protein is CASSLPTVLSGSNQPQHF. CDR3 DNA sequence: TGTGCCAGCTCGCTACCGACAGTCCTCTCGGGTAGCAATCAGCCCCAGCATTTT.

V usage is TRBV4-2 and J usage is TRBJ1-2, with a tentative D call TRBD1 (6 bases). The ends were cut back, 5 bases at V and 0 bases at J, with 13 bases in the middle. CDR1 is LGHNA and CDR2 is YNFKEQ in the germline V gene. This CDR3 comprises 15 residues. The CDR3 reads CASSGRGTTNYGYTF. For the CDR3, the DNA is TGTGCCAGCAGCGGGCGAGGGACAACTAACTATGGCTACACCTTC.

This clonotype was detected many times. The rearrangement uses TRBV20-1 and TRBJ2-7; 12 bases line up with TRBD2. Germline V gene lookup returns CDR1 DFQATT and CDR2 SNEGSKA (reference sequence). Losses at the gene ends were 4 bases for V and 3 bases for J; bases not matched to a gene: 7. The CDR3 has 15 residues. This CDR3 reads CSATQTSGGIYEQYF. The CDR3 DNA reads as TGCAGTGCTACACAGACTAGCGGGGGTATCTACGAGCAGTACTTC.

This clonotype was seen repeatedly, ten times or more. The J gene is TRBJ1-1, the V gene TRBV10-3, with D possibly TRBD1 on 5 matching bases. Trimming shortened V by 3 bases and J by 1 base, and 9 bases separated the two germline ends. In germline, CDR1 is ENHRY, CDR2 SYGVKD. The CDR3 loop spans 14 amino acids. The CDR3 region is CAISDPDRNTEAFF. The CDR3, as DNA: TGTGCCATCAGTGACCCCGACAGGAACACTGAAGCTTTCTTT.

The chain couples TRBV11-1 to TRBJ2-3, with no clear D. CDR3 size: 15 residues. Trimming stripped 4 bases from V and 5 bases from J, with 16 bases between. The V gene's germline CDR1 is SGHAT and CDR2 FQDESV (reference sequence). The CDR3 bases are TGTGCCAGCAGCTCCCCGGACGAGTACAGAGATACGCAGTATTTT. Its protein is CASSSPDEYRDTQYF.

Many counts were recorded for this clonotype. This chain joins TRBV4-3 and TRBJ1-6; D is perhaps TRBD1 (5 bases). Trimming took 5 bases from V and 10 from J, leaving 15 bases between them. CDR1 is LGHNA and CDR2 is YSLEER in the germline V gene. This CDR3 has 14 amino acids. The CDR3 DNA is TGCGCCAGCAGCTATGGACAAGTTGGATCACCCCTCCACTTT. Its protein product is CASSYGQVGSPLHF.

The genes are TRBV2 and TRBJ1-1, with D uncertain. Germline CDR1 and CDR2: SNHLY and FYNNEI. V gave up 8 bases and J gave up 6 bases, with 19 bases separating them. The CDR3 has 14 residues. Written as DNA, the CDR3 is TGTGCCAGCTCACCACCGAATCTCTCTGCTGAAGCTTTCTTT. Its translation: CASSPPNLSAEAFF.

This chain uses TRBV19 with TRBJ2-2; tentatively, D is TRBD1 (6 bases). CDR3 length: 16 residues. Germline V CDR1 and CDR2: LNHDA, SQIVND (reference sequence). Trimming removed 2 bases at V and 6 bases at J, with 16 bases between. This CDR3 is CASSISWGRLSGELFF. The DNA of the CDR3 is TGTGCCAGTAGTATATCGTGGGGGCGGCTCTCCGGGGAGCTGTTTTTT. The entire variable domain, with the rest obtained from reference TRBV19 and TRBJ2-2, is as follows: DGGITQSPKYLFRKEGQNVTLSCEQNLNHDAMYWYRQDPGQGLRLIYYSQIVNDFQKGDIAEGYSVSREKKESFPLTVTSAQKNPTAFYLCASSISWGRLSGELFFGEGSRLTVL.

This sequence joins TRBV6-7 and TRBJ2-5, with D possibly matching TRBD1 (5 bases). TRBV6-7 is known as an ORF, though its function is uncertain. This CDR3 has 15 amino acids. Trimming removed 2 bases at V and 3 bases at J, with 13 bases between. CDR3 DNA: TGTGCCAGCAGTTACAGCCCCGGCAGGGAAGAGACCCAGTACTTC. It translates to CASSYSPGREETQYF.

The rearrangement uses TRBV15 and TRBJ1-6; tentatively, D is TRBD1 (6 bases). The germline V gene has CDR1 LNHNV and CDR2 YYDKDF (reference sequence). The CDR3 is 16 residues long. V gave up 0 bases and J gave up 7 bases, with 13 bases separating them. DNA for the CDR3: TGTGCCACCAGCAGAGATTTTCGACAGGCAAATTCACCCCTCCACTTT. It yields the protein CATSRDFRQANSPLHF. The full variable domain, completed using reference TRBV15 and TRBJ1-6, is DAMVIQNPRYQVTQFGKPVTLSCSQTLNHNVMYWYQQKSSQAPKLLFHYYDKDFNNEADTPDNFQSRRPNTSFCFLDIRSPGLGDTAMYLCATSRDFRQANSPLHFGNGTRLTVT.

This clonotype showed up many times. The chain couples TRBV20-1 to TRBJ1-4; no firm D call. This CDR3 is 14 amino acids long. Trimming removed 5 bases from V and 0 bases from J, with 10 bases in between. Germline assignment: CDR1 DFQATT and CDR2 SNEGSKA (reference sequence). CDR3 region: CSAPSISTNEKLFF. In nucleotides, the CDR3 is TGCAGTGCTCCTTCGATCTCAACTAATGAAAAACTGTTTTTT.

The chain has TRBV24-1 and TRBJ2-5; D is ambiguous. Per the germline V gene, CDR1 is KGHDR and CDR2 is SFDVKD. V lost 2 bases and J lost 5, with 14 bases in between. There are 15 residues in the CDR3. CDR3 sequence: CATSDSRTTGETQYF. CDR3 nucleotide sequence: TGTGCCACCAGTGATTCGAGGACCACCGGGGAGACCCAGTACTTC.

This clonotype was seen many times. The V gene is TRBV3-1, the J gene TRBJ1-6; TRBD1 matches at 7 bases. This CDR3 has 14 amino acids. Germline CDR1 LGHDT, CDR2 YNNKEL (reference sequence). With V trimmed by 4 bases and J by 10 bases, 7 bases remained unmatched. The CDR3 region is CASSRTGTASPLHF. The CDR3 DNA sequence: TGTGCCAGCAGCCGAACCGGGACAGCATCACCCCTCCACTTT.

As concerns this clonotype: One base away lies a much larger clone, so this may be a sequencing read error. The chain couples TRBV2 to TRBJ1-5; D not certain. CDR1 and CDR2 (germline): SNHLY, FYNNEI. This CDR3 contains 17 residues. DNA for the CDR3: TGTGCCACCAGTGAATTGGTTCGGCGGAGTAGCAATCAGCCCCAGCATTTT. Its translation is CATSELVRRSSNQPQHF.

The table lists this clonotype with many counts. The V and J genes are TRBV9 and TRBJ1-3; possible D gene TRBD1, 6 bases. V shed 3 bases and J shed 3 bases, with 10 bases lying between them. The V gene's germline CDR1 is SGDLS and CDR2 YYNGEE. The CDR3 has 14 residues. The CDR3 reads CASSEGRGGNTIYF. Here the CDR3 DNA reads TGTGCCAGCAGCGAAGGCAGGGGTGGAAACACCATATATTTT.

The rearrangement uses TRBV6-2 or TRBV6-3 and TRBJ1-4; no clear D. Germline lookup yields CDR1 MNHEY and CDR2 SVGEGT. The CDR3 is made up of 17 amino acids. V lost 4 bases and J lost 0, with 15 bases in between. The CDR3 DNA sequence: TGTGCCAGCAGTTTATTAAGCTCGGGAGCAACTAATGAAAAACTGTTTTTT. Encoded protein: CASSLLSSGATNEKLFF.

The rearrangement joins TRBV12-3 or TRBV12-4 to TRBJ1-1; D possibly corresponds to TRBD1 (5 bases). V gave up 6 bases and J gave up 6 bases, with 14 bases separating them. This CDR3 has 13 residues. In DNA, the CDR3 is TGTGCCAGCAGCCCAGGGTGGGGCTCTGAAGCTTTCTTT. Translating it yields CASSPGWGSEAFF.